The 19 T cell receptor beta chains below come from one sample, sequenced in a study of blood T cell repertoires in COVID-19. Method: immunoSEQ multiplex PCR; TCRdb's copy keeps in-frame clones and lacks some. Of over 200,000 clones listed, approximately 88% are singletons. The sample consisted of PBMCs or T cells enriched from blood (not recorded which). The receptors here all came from a man younger than 35 with acute COVID-19.

J is TRBJ1-4 and V is TRBV6-6; D possibly corresponds to TRBD1 (5 bases). Germline lookup yields CDR1 MNHNY and CDR2 SVGAGI (reference sequence). The V end was cut by 5 bases, the J end by 0 bases, with 7 bases between. The CDR3 spans 14 residues. The CDR3 nucleotides are TGTGCCAGCAGTGGGGCCGCAACTAATGAAAAACTGTTTTTT. It encodes CASSGAATNEKLFF.

The chain employs TRBV6-5 and TRBJ2-3, with a possible D match to TRBD1 (5 bases). The CDR3 sequence is 14 residues long. Germline V CDR1 and CDR2: MNHEY, SVGAGI. V shed 8 bases and J shed 3 bases, with 15 bases lying between them. The CDR3 spells CASSFAGLTDTQYF. The CDR3 coding sequence is TGTGCCAGCTCCTTTGCAGGGTTAACAGATACGCAGTATTTT.

V and J are TRBV28 and TRBJ1-2; D may be TRBD1 (5 bases). This CDR3 region has 12 residues. The germline gives CDR1 MDHEN, CDR2 SYDVKM. V was shortened by 6 bases and J by 8 bases, with 13 bases between the two germline ends. The CDR3 loop reads CASRDDRRGYTF. The CDR3 nucleotides are TGTGCCAGCAGGGACGACAGAAGAGGCTACACCTTC.

The chain links TRBV11-3 to TRBJ1-1; D might be TRBD1 (5 bases). CDR3 length: 11 residues. V lost 4 bases and J 6 bases, leaving 6 bases between the germline ends. Germline V gives CDR1 SGHNT, CDR2 YENEEA. As DNA, the CDR3 is TGTGCCAGCAGCTCGACAGCTGAAGCTTTCTTT. This sequence encodes CASSSTAEAFF.

This chain connects TRBV25-1 to TRBJ2-7; 7 bases align to TRBD1. Losses at the gene ends were 4 bases for V and 2 bases for J; bases not matched to a gene: 11. This CDR3 has 16 residues. Germline V gene lookup returns CDR1 MGHDK and CDR2 SYGVNS. The chain's CDR3 is CASSGGPGQRAYEQYF. CDR3 in DNA: TGTGCCAGCAGTGGAGGGCCGGGACAGCGCGCCTACGAGCAGTACTTC.

The chain joins TRBV24-1 to TRBJ2-4; 15 bases are a match to TRBD2. The CDR3 length is 19 residues. CDR1 KGHDR and CDR2 SFDVKD come from the germline V gene. V gave up 4 bases and J gave up 7 bases; unmatched junction bases: 13. CDR3 in amino acids: CATSDMTRTSGRAANIQYF. DNA for the CDR3: TGTGCCACCAGTGACATGACCCGGACTAGCGGGAGGGCCGCGAACATTCAGTACTTC.

The V call is TRBV3-1 (or the pseudogene TRBV3-2), the J call TRBJ2-1; D is perhaps TRBD2 (6 bases). CDR3 length equals 15 residues. The V end was cut by 1 base, the J end by 5 bases, with 12 bases between. Germline V gene sequence: CDR1 LGHDT, CDR2 YNNKEL (reference sequence). For the CDR3, the DNA is TGTGCCAGCAGCCAAGTGGAGGGCCAAAACAATGAGCAGTTCTTC. Its protein product is CASSQVEGQNNEQFF.

This clone was recorded once. V gene TRBV10-1 combines with J gene TRBJ2-7, with D perhaps matching TRBD2 (5 bases). The CDR3 spans 13 residues. Germline V lookup: CDR1 WNHNN, CDR2 SYGVQD (reference sequence). The V end was cut by 0 bases, the J end by 4 bases, with 7 bases between. The DNA of the CDR3 is TGCGCCAGCAGTGAGTCAGGGAGTTACGAGCAGTACTTC. This codes for CASSESGSYEQYF.

The genes are TRBV27 and TRBJ1-1, with a possible D match to TRBD1 (5 bases). The ends were cut back, 4 bases at V and 1 base at J, with 13 bases in the middle. The CDR3 loop spans 15 amino acids. Per germline, CDR1 MNHEY and CDR2 SMNVEV (reference sequence). CDR3 DNA sequence: TGTGCCAGCAGTTCGCAGGGAACGGGGAACACTGAAGCTTTCTTT. Translation: CASSSQGTGNTEAFF.

The chain recombines TRBV28 with TRBJ2-7; D is undetermined. The germline V gene encodes CDR1 MDHEN and CDR2 SYDVKM. Between the trimmed V and J ends, which lost 11 bases and 2 bases, there was a span of 19 bases. The CDR3 runs to 14 residues. The CDR3 coding sequence is TGTGCCGATCCCCAGGCCTGGGTTACCTACGAGCAGTACTTC. It is translated as CADPQAWVTYEQYF.

The J gene is TRBJ1-1, the V gene TRBV19; no clear D. From germline, CDR1 is LNHDA and CDR2 SQIVND (reference sequence). This CDR3 has 12 residues. V shed 5 bases and J shed 10 bases, with 14 bases lying between them. The CDR3 DNA follows: TGTGCCAGTAGTGGAGGTGGAGTCATAGCTTTCTTT. Encoded protein: CASSGGGVIAFF.

The chain links TRBV9 to TRBJ2-2, with 8 bases aligning to TRBD2. This CDR3 has 17 amino acids. Germline assignment: CDR1 SGDLS and CDR2 YYNGEE. The V and J ends lost 4 bases and 7 bases, in that order; junction bases with no gene match: 15. CDR3 coding DNA: TGTGCCAGCAGCCCGGCCCGGGTCGGGAGGGGAGGCGGGGAGCTGTTTTTT. Translated, it gives CASSPARVGRGGGELFF.

The chain is built from TRBV3-1 (or the pseudogene TRBV3-2) and TRBJ1-3; D is perhaps TRBD1 (6 bases). V shed 1 base and J shed 0 bases, with 13 bases lying between them. Germline lookup yields CDR1 LGHDT and CDR2 YNNKEL (reference sequence). This CDR3 is 17 amino acids long. For the CDR3, the DNA is TGTGCCAGCAGCCAAGGGTCAACAGGGAACTCTGGAAACACCATATATTTT. It translates to CASSQGSTGNSGNTIYF.

The chain uses TRBV6-2 or TRBV6-3 and TRBJ2-2, with a possible D match to TRBD2 (5 bases). The CDR3 covers 15 residues. Germline CDR1 MNHEY, CDR2 SVGEGT. Trimming took off 5 bases at V and 5 bases at J, with 15 bases between the two ends. The CDR3 DNA sequence: TGTGCCAGCAGTGTCAAACTAGAAAATACCGGGGAGCTGTTTTTT. This codes for CASSVKLENTGELFF.

This sequence joins TRBV10-2 and TRBJ1-1; TRBD1 might be the D (5 bases). The CDR3 is 13 residues long. In germline, CDR1 is WSHSY, CDR2 SAAADI. V lost 8 bases and J 3 bases, leaving 13 bases between the germline ends. Here the CDR3 DNA reads TGCGCCAGCTCTAGGAGGGGATACACTGAAGCTTTCTTT. Translated: CASSRRGYTEAFF.

The rearrangement links TRBV5-1 to TRBJ2-5; D perhaps matches TRBD2 (5 bases). CDR1 is SGHRS, CDR2 YFSETQ, per germline. V shed 4 bases and J shed 5 bases, with 12 bases lying between them. The CDR3 length is 13 residues. The CDR3 loop is CASSPGMAETQYF. CDR3 DNA sequence: TGCGCCAGCAGCCCGGGGATGGCGGAGACCCAGTACTTC.

This clone was detected a few times. This chain uses TRBV19 with TRBJ1-1; 8 nucleotides match TRBD1. This CDR3 has 14 amino acids. V lost 5 bases, J lost 11 bases, and 13 bases stayed unmatched. Germline V gene data show CDR1 as LNHDA and CDR2 as SQIVND (reference sequence). The CDR3 DNA reads TGTGCCAGTAGTGACCCATGGACAGGGTCGTGGGCTTTCTTT. It yields the protein CASSDPWTGSWAFF.

The chain is built from TRBV9 and TRBJ2-7, with TRBD2 identical over 10 bases. Germline CDR1 reads SGDLS; CDR2 reads YYNGEE. J gave up 6 bases and V 1 base, and 7 bases lay outside the gene matches. CDR3 length: 15 amino acids. For the CDR3, the DNA is TGTGCCAGCAGCGTAATGAGCGGGAGGGCCTCCGAGCAGTACTTC. It translates to CASSVMSGRASEQYF.

V usage is TRBV7-2 and J usage is TRBJ2-5; tentative D call: TRBD1 (7 bases). The length of the CDR3 is 16 residues. V shed 2 bases and J shed 5 bases, with 18 bases lying between them. Germline assignment: CDR1 SGHTA and CDR2 FQGNSA. The CDR3 region is CASSLTGRGVGETQYF. The CDR3 nucleotides are TGTGCCAGCAGCTTAACGGGCAGGGGGGTAGGCGAGACCCAGTACTTC.